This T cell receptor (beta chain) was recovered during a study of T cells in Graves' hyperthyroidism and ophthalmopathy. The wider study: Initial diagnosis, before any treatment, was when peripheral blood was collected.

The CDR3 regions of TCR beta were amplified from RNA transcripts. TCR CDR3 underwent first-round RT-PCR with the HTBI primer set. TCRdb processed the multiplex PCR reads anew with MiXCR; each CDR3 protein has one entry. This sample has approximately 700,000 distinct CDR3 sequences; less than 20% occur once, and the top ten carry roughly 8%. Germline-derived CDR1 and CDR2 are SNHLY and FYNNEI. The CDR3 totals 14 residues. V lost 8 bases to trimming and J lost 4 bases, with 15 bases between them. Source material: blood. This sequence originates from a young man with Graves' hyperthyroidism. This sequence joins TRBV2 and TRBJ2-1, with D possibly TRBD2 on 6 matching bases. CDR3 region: CASAWLAGYNEQFF. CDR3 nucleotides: TGTGCCAGCGCGTGGCTTGCGGGGTACAATGAGCAGTTCTTC. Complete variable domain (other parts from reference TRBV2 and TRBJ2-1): EPEVTQTPSHQVTQMGQEVILRCVPISNHLYFYWYRQILGQKVEFLVSFYNNEISEKSEIFDDQFSVERPDGSNFTLKIRSTKLEDSAMYFCASAWLAGYNEQFFGPGTRLTVL.